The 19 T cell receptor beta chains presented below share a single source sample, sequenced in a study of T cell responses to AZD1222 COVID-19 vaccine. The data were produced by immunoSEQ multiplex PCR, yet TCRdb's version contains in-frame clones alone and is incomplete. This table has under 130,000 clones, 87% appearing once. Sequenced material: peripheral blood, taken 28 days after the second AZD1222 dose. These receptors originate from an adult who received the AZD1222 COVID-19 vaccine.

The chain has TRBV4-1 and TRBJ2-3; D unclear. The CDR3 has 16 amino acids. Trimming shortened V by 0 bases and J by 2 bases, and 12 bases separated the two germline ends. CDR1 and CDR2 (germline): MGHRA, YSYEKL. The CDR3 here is CASSQEEGGITDTQYF. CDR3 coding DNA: TGCGCCAGCAGCCAAGAGGAAGGCGGAATCACAGATACGCAGTATTTT.

CDR3: CASSQVIGLAGEQYF. The DNA of the CDR3 is TGTGCCAGCAGCCAAGTCATCGGACTAGCGGGGGAGCAGTACTTC. The gene calls are TRBV3-1 (or the pseudogene TRBV3-2) and TRBJ2-7; 12 nucleotides line up with TRBD2. This CDR3 contains 15 residues. The germline gives CDR1 LGHDT, CDR2 YNNKEL (reference sequence). V was clipped by 1 base and J by 7 bases; unmatched bases: 5.

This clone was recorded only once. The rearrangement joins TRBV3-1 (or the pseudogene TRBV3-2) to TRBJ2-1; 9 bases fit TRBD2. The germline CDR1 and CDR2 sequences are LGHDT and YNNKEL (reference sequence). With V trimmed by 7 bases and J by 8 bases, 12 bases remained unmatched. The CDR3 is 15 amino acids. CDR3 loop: CASTFLAGRSHEQFF. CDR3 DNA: TGTGCCAGCACCTTCCTAGCGGGGAGGTCTCATGAGCAGTTCTTC.

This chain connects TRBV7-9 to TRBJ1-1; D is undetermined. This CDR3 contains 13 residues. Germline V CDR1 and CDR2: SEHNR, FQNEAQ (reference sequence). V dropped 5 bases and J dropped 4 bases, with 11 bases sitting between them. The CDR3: CASSGALSTEAFF. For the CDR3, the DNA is TGTGCCAGCAGCGGAGCGTTGAGCACTGAAGCTTTCTTT.

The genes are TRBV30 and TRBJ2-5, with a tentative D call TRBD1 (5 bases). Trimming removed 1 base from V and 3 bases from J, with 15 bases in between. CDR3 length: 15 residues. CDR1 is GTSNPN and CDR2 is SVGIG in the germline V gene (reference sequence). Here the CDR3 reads CAWSEGATIKETQYF. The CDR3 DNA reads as TGTGCCTGGAGTGAAGGGGCCACAATCAAAGAGACCCAGTACTTC.

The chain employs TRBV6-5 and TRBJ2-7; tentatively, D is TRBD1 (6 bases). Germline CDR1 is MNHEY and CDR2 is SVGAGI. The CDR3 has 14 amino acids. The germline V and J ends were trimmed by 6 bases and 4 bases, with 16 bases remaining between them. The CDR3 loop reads CASRAGTTIYEQYF. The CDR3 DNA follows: TGTGCCAGCAGAGCCGGGACAACTATTTACGAGCAGTACTTC.

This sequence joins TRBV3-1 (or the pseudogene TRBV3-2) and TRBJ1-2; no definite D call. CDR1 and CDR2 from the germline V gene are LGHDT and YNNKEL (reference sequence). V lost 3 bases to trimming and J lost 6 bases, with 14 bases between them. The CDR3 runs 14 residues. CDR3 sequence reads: CASSHVDRMHGYTF. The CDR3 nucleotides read TGTGCCAGCAGCCATGTGGACCGGATGCATGGCTACACCTTC.

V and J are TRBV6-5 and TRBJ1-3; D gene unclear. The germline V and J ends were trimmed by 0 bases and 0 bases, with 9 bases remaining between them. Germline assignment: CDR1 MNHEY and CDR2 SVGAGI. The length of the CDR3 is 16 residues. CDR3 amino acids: CASSYSEVLSGNTIYF. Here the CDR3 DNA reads TGTGCCAGCAGTTACTCGGAGGTTCTCTCTGGAAACACCATATATTTT.

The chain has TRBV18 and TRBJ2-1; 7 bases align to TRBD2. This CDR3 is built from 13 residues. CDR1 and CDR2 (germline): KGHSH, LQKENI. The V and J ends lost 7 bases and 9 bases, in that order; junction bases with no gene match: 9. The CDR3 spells CASFSREGSEQFF. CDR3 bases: TGTGCCAGCTTTTCGAGGGAGGGTAGTGAGCAGTTCTTC.

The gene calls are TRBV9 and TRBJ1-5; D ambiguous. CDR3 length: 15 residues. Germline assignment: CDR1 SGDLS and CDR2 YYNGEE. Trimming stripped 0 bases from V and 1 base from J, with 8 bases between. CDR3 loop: CASSVAGESNQPQHF. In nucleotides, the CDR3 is TGTGCCAGCAGCGTAGCCGGGGAAAGCAATCAGCCCCAGCATTTT. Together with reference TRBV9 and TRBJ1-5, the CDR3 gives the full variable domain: DSGVTQTPKHLITATGQRVTLRCSPRSGDLSVYWYQQSLDQGLQFLIQYYNGEERAKGNILERFSAQQFPDLHSELNLSSLELGDSALYFCASSVAGESNQPQHFGDGTRLSIL.

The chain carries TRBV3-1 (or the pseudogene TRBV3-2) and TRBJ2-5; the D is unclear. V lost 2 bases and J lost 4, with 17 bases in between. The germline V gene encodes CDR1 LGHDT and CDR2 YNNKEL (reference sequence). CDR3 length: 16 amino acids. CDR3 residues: CASSQRKPGASETQYF. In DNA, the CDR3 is TGTGCCAGCAGCCAAAGAAAGCCCGGCGCTTCAGAGACCCAGTACTTC.

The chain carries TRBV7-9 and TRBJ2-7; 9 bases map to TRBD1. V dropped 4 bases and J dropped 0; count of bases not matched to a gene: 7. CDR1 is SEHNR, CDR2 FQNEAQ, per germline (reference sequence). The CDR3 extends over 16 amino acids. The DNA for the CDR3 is TGTGCCAGCAGCTCGGGGGGACAGGGTTTCTCCTACGAGCAGTACTTC. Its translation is CASSSGGQGFSYEQYF.

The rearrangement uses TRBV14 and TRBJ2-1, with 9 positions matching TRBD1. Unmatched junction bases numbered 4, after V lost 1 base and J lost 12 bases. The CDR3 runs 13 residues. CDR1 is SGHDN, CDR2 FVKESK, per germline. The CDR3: CASSQAQGARQFF. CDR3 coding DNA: TGTGCCAGCAGCCAAGCACAGGGGGCTCGGCAGTTCTTC. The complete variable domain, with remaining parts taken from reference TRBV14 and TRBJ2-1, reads EAGVTQFPSHSVIEKGQTVTLRCDPISGHDNLYWYRRVMGKEIKFLLHFVKESKQDESGMPNNRFLAERTGGTYSTLKVQPAELEDSGVYFCASSQAQGARQFFGPGTRLTVL.

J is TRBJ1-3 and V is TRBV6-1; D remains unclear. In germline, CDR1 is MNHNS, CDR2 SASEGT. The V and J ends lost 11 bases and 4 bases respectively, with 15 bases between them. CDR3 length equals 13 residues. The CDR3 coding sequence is TGTGCCGCAAGTGGGTTCGGGGGAAACACCATATATTTT. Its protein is CAASGFGGNTIYF.

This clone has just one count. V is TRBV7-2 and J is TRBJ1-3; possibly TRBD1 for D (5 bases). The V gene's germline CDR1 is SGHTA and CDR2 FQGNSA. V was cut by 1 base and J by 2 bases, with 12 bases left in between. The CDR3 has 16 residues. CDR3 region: CASSLGRGLAGNTIYF. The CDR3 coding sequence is TGTGCCAGCAGCTTAGGGCGGGGACTGGCTGGAAACACCATATATTTT.

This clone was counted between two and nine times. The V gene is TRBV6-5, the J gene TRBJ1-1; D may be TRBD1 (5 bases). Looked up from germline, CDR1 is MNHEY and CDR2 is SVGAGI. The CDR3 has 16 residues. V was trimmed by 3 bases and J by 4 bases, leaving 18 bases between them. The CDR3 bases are TGTGCCAGCAGTTATCCAGGGTCGATGGACTTCACTGAAGCTTTCTTT. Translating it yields CASSYPGSMDFTEAFF.

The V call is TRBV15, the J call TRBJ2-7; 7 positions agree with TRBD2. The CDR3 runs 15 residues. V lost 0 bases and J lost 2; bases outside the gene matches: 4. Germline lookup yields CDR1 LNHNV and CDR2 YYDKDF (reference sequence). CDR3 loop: CATSRDTGLTYEQYF. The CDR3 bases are TGTGCCACCAGCAGAGATACGGGACTAACCTACGAGCAGTACTTC. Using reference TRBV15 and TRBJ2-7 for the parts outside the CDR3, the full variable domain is DAMVIQNPRYQVTQFGKPVTLSCSQTLNHNVMYWYQQKSSQAPKLLFHYYDKDFNNEADTPDNFQSRRPNTSFCFLDIRSPGLGDTAMYLCATSRDTGLTYEQYFGPGTRLTVT.

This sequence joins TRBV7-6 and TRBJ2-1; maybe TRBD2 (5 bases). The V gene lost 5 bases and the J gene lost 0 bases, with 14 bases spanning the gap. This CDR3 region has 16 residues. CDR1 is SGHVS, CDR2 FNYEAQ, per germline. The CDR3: CASSTSGPSSYNEQFF. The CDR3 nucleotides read TGTGCCAGCAGCACAAGCGGCCCGAGCTCCTACAATGAGCAGTTCTTC.

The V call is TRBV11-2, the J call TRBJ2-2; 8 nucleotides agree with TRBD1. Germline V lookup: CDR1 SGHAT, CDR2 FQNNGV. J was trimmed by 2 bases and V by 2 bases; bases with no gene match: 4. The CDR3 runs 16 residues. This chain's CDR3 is CASSLRQGSNTGELFF. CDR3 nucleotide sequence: TGTGCCAGCAGCTTACGACAGGGGTCTAACACCGGGGAGCTGTTTTTT. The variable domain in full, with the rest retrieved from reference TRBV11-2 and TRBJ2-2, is EAGVAQSPRYKIIEKRQSVAFWCNPISGHATLYWYQQILGQGPKLLIQFQNNGVVDDSQLPKDRFSAERLKGVDSTLKIQPAKLEDSAVYLCASSLRQGSNTGELFFGEGSRLTVL.